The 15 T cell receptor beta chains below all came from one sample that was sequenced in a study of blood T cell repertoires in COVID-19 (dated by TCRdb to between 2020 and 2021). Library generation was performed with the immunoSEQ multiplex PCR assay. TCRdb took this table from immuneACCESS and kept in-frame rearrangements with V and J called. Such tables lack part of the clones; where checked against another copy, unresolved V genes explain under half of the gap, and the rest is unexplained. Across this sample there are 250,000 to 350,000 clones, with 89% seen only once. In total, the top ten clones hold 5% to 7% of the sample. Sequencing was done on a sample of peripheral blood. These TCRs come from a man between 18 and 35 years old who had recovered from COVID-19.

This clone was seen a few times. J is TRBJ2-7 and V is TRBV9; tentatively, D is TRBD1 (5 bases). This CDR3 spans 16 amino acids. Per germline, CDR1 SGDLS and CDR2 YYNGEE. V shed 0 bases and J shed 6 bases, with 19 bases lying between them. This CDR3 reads CASSVEGSGFTIEQYF. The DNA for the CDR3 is TGTGCCAGCAGCGTAGAGGGGTCAGGCTTTACTATCGAGCAGTACTTC.

The CDR3 loop reads CASSPDRGSPDTQYF. The CDR3 DNA reads TGCGCCAGCAGCCCCGACAGGGGTAGTCCAGATACGCAGTATTTT. The chain is built from TRBV5-1 and TRBJ2-3; 8 nucleotides match TRBD1. The CDR3 runs to 15 residues. V lost 4 bases, J lost 4 bases, and 8 bases stayed unmatched. Germline CDR1 is SGHRS and CDR2 is YFSETQ.

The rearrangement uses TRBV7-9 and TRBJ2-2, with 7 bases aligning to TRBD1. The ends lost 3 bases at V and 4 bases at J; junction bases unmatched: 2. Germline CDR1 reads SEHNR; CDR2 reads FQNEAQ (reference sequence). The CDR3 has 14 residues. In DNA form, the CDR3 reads TGTGCCAGCAGCTTTCGACAGGGCACCGGGGAGCTGTTTTTT. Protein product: CASSFRQGTGELFF.

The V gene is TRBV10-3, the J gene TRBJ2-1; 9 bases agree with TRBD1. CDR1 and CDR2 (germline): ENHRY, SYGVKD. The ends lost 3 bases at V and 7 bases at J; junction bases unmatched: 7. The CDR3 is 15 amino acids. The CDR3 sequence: CAISDGTGLLNEQFF. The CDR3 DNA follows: TGTGCCATCAGTGACGGGACAGGGTTGCTGAATGAGCAGTTCTTC.

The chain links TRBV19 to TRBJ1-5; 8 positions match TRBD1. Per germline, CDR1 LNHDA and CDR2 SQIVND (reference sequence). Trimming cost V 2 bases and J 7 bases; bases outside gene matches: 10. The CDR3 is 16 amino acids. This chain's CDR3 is CASSITAGGAGQPQHF. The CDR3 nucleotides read TGTGCCAGTAGTATAACGGCAGGGGGCGCAGGGCAGCCCCAGCATTTT. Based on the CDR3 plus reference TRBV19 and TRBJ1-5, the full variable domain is DGGITQSPKYLFRKEGQNVTLSCEQNLNHDAMYWYRQDPGQGLRLIYYSQIVNDFQKGDIAEGYSVSREKKESFPLTVTSAQKNPTAFYLCASSITAGGAGQPQHFGDGTRLSIL.

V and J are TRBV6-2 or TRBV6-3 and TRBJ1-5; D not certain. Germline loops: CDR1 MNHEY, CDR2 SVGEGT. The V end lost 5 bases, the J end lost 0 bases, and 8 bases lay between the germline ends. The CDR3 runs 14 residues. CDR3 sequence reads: CASSLIYSNQPQHF. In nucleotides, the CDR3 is TGTGCCAGCAGTCTAATCTATAGCAATCAGCCCCAGCATTTT.

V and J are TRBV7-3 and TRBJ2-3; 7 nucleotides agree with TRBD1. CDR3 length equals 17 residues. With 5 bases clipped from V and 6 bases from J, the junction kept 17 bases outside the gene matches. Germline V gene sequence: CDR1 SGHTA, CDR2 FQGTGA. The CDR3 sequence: CASSPLTGTAPLDTQYF. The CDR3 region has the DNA TGTGCCAGCAGCCCTTTAACCGGGACAGCCCCACTCGATACGCAGTATTTT.

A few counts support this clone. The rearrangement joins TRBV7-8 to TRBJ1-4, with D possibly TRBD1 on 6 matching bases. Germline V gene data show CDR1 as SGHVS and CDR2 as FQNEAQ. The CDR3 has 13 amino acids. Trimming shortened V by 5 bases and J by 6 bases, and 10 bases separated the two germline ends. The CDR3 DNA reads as TGTGCCAGCAGCGGACAGCCGGATGAAAAACTGTTTTTT. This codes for CASSGQPDEKLFF.

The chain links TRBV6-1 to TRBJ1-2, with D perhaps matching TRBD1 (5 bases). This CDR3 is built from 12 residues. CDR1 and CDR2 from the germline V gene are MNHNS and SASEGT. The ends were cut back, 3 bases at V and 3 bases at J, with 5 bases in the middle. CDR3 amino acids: CASSDRDYGYTF. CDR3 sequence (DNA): TGTGCCAGCAGTGACAGGGACTATGGCTACACCTTC.

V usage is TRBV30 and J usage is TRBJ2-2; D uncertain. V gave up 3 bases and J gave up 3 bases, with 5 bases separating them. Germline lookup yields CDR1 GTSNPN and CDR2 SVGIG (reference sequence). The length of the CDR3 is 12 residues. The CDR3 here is CAWRTDTGELFF. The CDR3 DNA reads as TGTGCCTGGAGAACTGACACCGGGGAGCTGTTTTTT.

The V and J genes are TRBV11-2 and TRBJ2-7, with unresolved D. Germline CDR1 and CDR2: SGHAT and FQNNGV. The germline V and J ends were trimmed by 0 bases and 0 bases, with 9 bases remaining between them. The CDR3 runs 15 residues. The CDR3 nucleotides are TGTGCCAGCAGCTTAGAAGAGGCCAGCTCCTACGAGCAGTACTTC. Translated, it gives CASSLEEASSYEQYF.

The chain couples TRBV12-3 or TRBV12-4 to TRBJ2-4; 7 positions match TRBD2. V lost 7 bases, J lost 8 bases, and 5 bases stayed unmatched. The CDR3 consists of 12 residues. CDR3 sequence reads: CASTWTRDIQYF. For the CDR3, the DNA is TGTGCCAGCACTTGGACTAGGGACATTCAGTACTTC.

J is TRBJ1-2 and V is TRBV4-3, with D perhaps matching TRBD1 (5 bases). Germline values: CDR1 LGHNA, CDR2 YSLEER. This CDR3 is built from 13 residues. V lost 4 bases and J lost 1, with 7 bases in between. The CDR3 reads CASSPGGNYGYTF. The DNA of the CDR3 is TGCGCCAGCAGCCCCGGGGGTAACTATGGCTACACCTTC.

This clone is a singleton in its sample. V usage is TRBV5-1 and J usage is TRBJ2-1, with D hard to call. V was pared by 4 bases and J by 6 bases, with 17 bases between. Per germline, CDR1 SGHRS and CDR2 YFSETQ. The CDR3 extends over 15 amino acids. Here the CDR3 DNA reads TGCGCCAGCAGCCTGGCCTTATCCTCAGGCAATGAGCAGTTCTTC. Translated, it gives CASSLALSSGNEQFF.

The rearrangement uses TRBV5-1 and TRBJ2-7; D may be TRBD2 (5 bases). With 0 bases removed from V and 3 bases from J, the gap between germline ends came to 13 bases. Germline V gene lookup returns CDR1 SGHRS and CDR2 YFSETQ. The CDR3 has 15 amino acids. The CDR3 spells CASSLVSEGLYEQYF. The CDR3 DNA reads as TGCGCCAGCAGCTTGGTGAGTGAGGGTCTCTACGAGCAGTACTTC.